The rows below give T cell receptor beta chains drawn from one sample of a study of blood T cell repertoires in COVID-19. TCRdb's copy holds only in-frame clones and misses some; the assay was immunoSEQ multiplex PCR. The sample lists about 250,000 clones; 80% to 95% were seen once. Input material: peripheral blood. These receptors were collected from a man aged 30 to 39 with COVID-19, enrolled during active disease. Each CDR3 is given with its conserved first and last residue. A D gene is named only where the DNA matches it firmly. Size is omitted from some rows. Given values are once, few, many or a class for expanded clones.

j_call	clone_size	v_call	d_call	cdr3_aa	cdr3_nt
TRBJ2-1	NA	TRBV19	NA	CASSILGRVPFF	TGTGCCAGTAGTATTCTGGGCAGGGTCCCGTTCTTC
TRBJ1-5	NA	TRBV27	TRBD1	CASRTGVSNQPQHF	TGTGCCAGCAGGACAGGGGTTAGCAATCAGCCCCAGCATTTT
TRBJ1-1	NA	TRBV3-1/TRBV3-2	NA	CATKAHREGTEAFF	TGTGCCACTAAGGCTCACAGGGAAGGTACTGAAGCTTTCTTT
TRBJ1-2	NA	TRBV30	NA	CAWDRGGYTF	TGTGCCTGGGACCGGGGAGGCTACACCTTC
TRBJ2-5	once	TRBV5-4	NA	CASSSTRGGETQYF	TGTGCCAGCAGCTCCACGAGGGGGGGGGAGACCCAGTACTTC
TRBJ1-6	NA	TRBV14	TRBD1	CASSQDRGPSSYNSPLHF	TGTGCCAGCAGCCAAGATAGGGGGCCGAGCTCCTATAATTCACCCCTCCACTTT
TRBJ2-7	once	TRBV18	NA	CASSRKRDIDEQYF	TGTGCCAGCTCACGCAAACGCGACATAGACGAGCAGTACTTC
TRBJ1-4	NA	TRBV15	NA	CATNFNGQPNEKLFF	TGTGCCACCAACTTCAACGGACAACCGAATGAAAAACTGTTTTTT
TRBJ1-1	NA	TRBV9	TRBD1	CASSAGGGRGGPNTEAFF	TGTGCCAGCAGCGCTGGAGGGGGCAGGGGCGGACCGAACACTGAAGCTTTCTTT
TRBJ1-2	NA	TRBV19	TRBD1	CASSTGQGSYGYTF	TGTGCCAGTAGTACGGGACAGGGTAGTTATGGCTACACCTTC
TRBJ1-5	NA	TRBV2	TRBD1	CASSPSFGTASNQPQHF	TGTGCCAGCAGTCCTTCTTTTGGGACAGCCAGCAATCAGCCCCAGCATTTT
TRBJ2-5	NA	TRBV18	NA	CASSRSLVGNSETQYF	TGTGCCAGCTCACGAAGCCTGGTCGGGAATTCAGAGACCCAGTACTTC
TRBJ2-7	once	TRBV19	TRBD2	CASSPWTSGGSYEQYF	TGTGCCAGTAGTCCCTGGACTAGCGGGGGCTCCTACGAGCAGTACTTC
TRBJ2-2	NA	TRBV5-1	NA	CASSKAGQSNTGELFF	TGCGCCAGCAGTAAGGCGGGACAGAGTAACACCGGGGAGCTGTTTTTT
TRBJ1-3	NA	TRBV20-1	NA	CSASPGAFSSGNTIYF	TGCAGTGCTAGTCCAGGGGCCTTCAGCTCTGGAAACACCATATATTTT
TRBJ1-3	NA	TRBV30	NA	CAWSGYDTIYF	TGTGCCTGGAGCGGTTATGACACCATATATTTT
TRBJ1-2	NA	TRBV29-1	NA	CSVDAGAIYGYTF	TGCAGCGTTGATGCGGGGGCGATCTATGGCTACACCTTC
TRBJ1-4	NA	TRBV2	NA	CASSDQQGTYEKLFF	TGTGCCAGCAGCGATCAACAGGGTACCTATGAAAAACTGTTTTTT
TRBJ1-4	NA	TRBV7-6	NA	CASSSAGQGYGNEKLFF	TGTGCCAGCAGCTCTGCGGGGCAGGGATACGGAAATGAAAAACTGTTTTTT
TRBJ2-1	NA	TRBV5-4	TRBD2	CASRKEGGISLNEQFF	TGTGCCAGCAGGAAGGAGGGAGGGATTTCCCTCAATGAGCAGTTCTTC
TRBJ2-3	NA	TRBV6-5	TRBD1	CASSLPTGDTDTQYF	TGTGCCAGCAGTTTACCGACAGGGGACACAGATACGCAGTATTTT
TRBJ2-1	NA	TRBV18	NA	CASSRRQADNEQFF	TGTGCCAGCTCCCGAAGACAGGCCGACAATGAGCAGTTCTTC
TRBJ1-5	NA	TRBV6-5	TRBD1	CASRGTGRNQPQHF	TGTGCCAGCAGGGGGACAGGGCGCAATCAGCCCCAGCATTTT
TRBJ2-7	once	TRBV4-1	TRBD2	CASSLSGTSGTYEQYF	TGCGCCAGCAGCCTTTCCGGGACTAGCGGAACCTACGAGCAGTACTTC
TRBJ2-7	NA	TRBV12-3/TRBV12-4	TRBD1	CASSLQGAHEQYF	TGTGCCAGCAGTTTACAGGGGGCCCACGAGCAGTACTTC
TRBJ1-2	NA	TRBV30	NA	CAWSALRAVGYTF	TGTGCCTGGAGTGCACTCAGGGCAGTCGGCTACACCTTC
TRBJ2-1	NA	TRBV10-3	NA	CAISDKGGDYNEQFF	TGTGCCATCAGTGACAAAGGCGGAGACTACAATGAGCAGTTCTTC
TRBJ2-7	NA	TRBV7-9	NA	CASGTGGSYEQYF	TGTGCCAGCGGAACAGGTGGATCCTACGAGCAGTACTTC
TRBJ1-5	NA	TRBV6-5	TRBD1	CASSTTGEGQPQHF	TGTGCCAGCAGTACCACAGGGGAAGGTCAGCCCCAGCATTTT
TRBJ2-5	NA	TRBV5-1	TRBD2	CASSLREGTAAQYF	TGCGCCAGCAGCTTGAGGGAGGGGACCGCGGCCCAGTACTTC
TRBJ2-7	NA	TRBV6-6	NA	CASSDRYEQYF	TGTGCCAGCAGTGACAGGTACGAGCAGTACTTC
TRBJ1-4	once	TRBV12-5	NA	CASGFQGEKLFF	TGTGCTAGTGGTTTTCAGGGTGAAAAACTGTTTTTT
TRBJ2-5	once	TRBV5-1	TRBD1	CASSGGQGAGETQYF	TGCGCCAGCAGCGGGGGACAGGGGGCAGGAGAGACCCAGTACTTC
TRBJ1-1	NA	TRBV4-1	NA	CASSQDPGVDTEAFF	TGCGCCAGCAGCCAAGATCCAGGGGTCGACACTGAAGCTTTCTTT
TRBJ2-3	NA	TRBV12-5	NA	CASGLGGVIGDTQYF	TGTGCTAGTGGTTTGGGCGGGGTAATCGGGGATACGCAGTATTTT
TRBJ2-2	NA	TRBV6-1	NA	CASSEDRTGELFF	TGTGCCAGCAGTGAAGATCGGACCGGGGAGCTGTTTTTT
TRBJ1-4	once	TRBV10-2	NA	CASSDLRGQDEKLFF	TGCGCCAGCAGCGACCTGAGAGGGCAGGATGAAAAACTGTTTTTT
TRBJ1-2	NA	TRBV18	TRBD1	CASSLGDRERGGYTF	TGTGCCAGCTCGCTGGGGGACAGGGAGAGAGGCGGCTACACCTTC
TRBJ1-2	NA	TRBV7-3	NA	CASSSTPGSHGYTF	TGTGCCAGCAGCTCGACCCCAGGCAGCCATGGCTACACCTTC
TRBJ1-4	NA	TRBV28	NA	CASSAGGVTNEKLFF	TGTGCCAGCAGTGCCGGGGGTGTCACTAATGAAAAACTGTTTTTT
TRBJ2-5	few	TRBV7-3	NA	CASSFLRGRQETQYF	TGTGCCAGCAGCTTCCTAAGGGGCCGACAAGAGACCCAGTACTTC
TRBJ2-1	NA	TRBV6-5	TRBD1	CASSPDRGVWNEQFF	TGTGCCAGCAGCCCGGACAGGGGGGTGTGGAATGAGCAGTTCTTC
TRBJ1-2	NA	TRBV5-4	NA	CASSHMGGAGGYTF	TGTGCCAGCAGCCACATGGGGGGTGCGGGTGGCTACACCTTC
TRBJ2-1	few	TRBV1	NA	CTLTRLYNEQFF	TGCACCCTCACTAGGTTATACAATGAGCAGTTCTTC
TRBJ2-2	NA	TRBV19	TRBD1	CASSTSGTGGLLSTGELFF	TGTGCCAGTAGTACCTCCGGGACAGGGGGCTTGTTGAGCACCGGGGAGCTGTTTTTT
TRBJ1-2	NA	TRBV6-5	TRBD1	CASRTGQGLSYTF	TGTGCCAGCAGAACGGGACAGGGGTTAAGTTACACCTTC
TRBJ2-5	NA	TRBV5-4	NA	CASSSQEQGQETQYF	TGTGCCAGCAGCTCACAGGAGCAGGGGCAAGAGACCCAGTACTTC
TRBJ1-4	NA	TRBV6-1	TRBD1	CASSEARGGGLGKLFF	TGTGCCAGCAGTGAAGCGCGTGGAGGGGGCTTAGGAAAACTGTTTTTT
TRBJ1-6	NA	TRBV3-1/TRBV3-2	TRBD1	CASSQGTGNRNSPLHF	TGTGCCAGCAGCCAAGGGACAGGGAATAGAAATTCACCCCTCCACTTT
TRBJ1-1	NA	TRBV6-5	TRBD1	CASSTRTGLGTEAFF	TGTGCCAGCAGTACTCGGACAGGGCTGGGCACTGAAGCTTTCTTT
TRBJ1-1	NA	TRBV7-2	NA	CASRSGVTEAFF	TGTGCCAGCAGATCAGGGGTCACTGAAGCTTTCTTT
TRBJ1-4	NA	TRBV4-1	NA	CASSPPTGDEKLFF	TGCGCCAGCAGCCCTCCGACAGGAGATGAAAAACTGTTTTTT
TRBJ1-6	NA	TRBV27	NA	CASSFSEVSYNSPLHF	TGTGCCAGCAGTTTCTCCGAGGTGTCGTATAATTCACCCCTCCACTTT